One and the same sample provided the 27 T cell receptor beta chains below, sequenced in a study of tumor-infiltrating lymphocytes in primary liver carcinoma. Making TCR beta cDNA involved approximately 0.5 ug total RNA and a constant-region primer. Slightly modified ARM-PCR with three nested multiplex PCR rounds yielded TCR beta libraries. Amplification in the first two PCR rounds was performed using TRBV1-TRBV30 forward primers and a C-beta reverse primer for 10 cycles each. TCRdb fed the multiplex PCR reads into MiXCR, producing one record per CDR3 protein. The sample records about 300,000 distinct CDR3 sequences, 65% being singletons. Unsorted whole blood supplied the RNA, and germline DNA was extracted too. The sequenced material came from peripheral blood. Source of these receptors: a man in his forties or fifties with primary liver carcinoma and hepatitis B virus infection.

As regards this clonotype: The junction departs from germline at one end; a sequencing error may be responsible. The chain uses TRBV4-3 and TRBJ2-1; D is uncertain. Germline assignment: CDR1 LGHNA and CDR2 YSLEER. The CDR3 loop spans 12 amino acids. The CDR3 region has the DNA TGCACCAGCAGTCAAGATTGGAACGAGCAGTTCTTC. It yields the protein CTSSQDWNEQFF.

As for this clonotype: Possible read error: a much larger clone is one base away. The rearrangement joins TRBV12-3 or TRBV12-4 to TRBJ1-3; the D gene is possibly TRBD1 (6 bases). V lost 6 bases and J lost 3, with 12 bases in between. This CDR3 has 14 residues. The CDR3 DNA follows: TGTGCCAGCAGGACAGGAATCTATGGAAACACCATATATTTT. It encodes CASRTGIYGNTIYF.

About this clonotype: Mismatch with germline at one junction end may stem from a read error. The J gene is TRBJ2-1, the V gene TRBV11-2; the match to TRBD2 covers 7 bases. CDR1 and CDR2 from the germline V gene are SGHAT and FQNNGV. The CDR3 is 14 residues long. CDR3: CASLIGRLPNEQLF. The CDR3 DNA is TGTGCCAGCTTGATCGGGAGGCTTCCCAATGAGCAGTTGTTC. The whole variable domain, filled in from reference TRBV11-2 and TRBJ2-1, reads EAGVAQSPRYKIIEKRQSVAFWCNPISGHATLYWYQQILGQGPKLLIQFQNNGVVDDSQLPKDRFSAERLKGVDSTLKIQPAKLEDSAVYLCASLIGRLPNEQLFGPGTRLTVL.

This clonotype was seen more than once but under ten times. Being one base from a much bigger clone, this may be a read error. Likely a read error: the CDR3 ends without its conserved phenylalanine or tryptophan. This rearrangement joins TRBV29-1 to TRBJ2-7; tentatively, D is TRBD1 (6 bases). V lost 6 bases and J lost 4, with 13 bases in between. Germline V gives CDR1 SQVTM, CDR2 ANQGSEA. The CDR3 loop spans 12 amino acids. CDR3 residues: CSVNTGIYEQYL. CDR3 bases: TGCAGCGTAAACACAGGGATTTACGAGCAGTACCTC.

As concerns this clonotype: This may arise from a read error, as a much more abundant clone is one base away. This CDR3 is missing its conserved last phenylalanine or tryptophan, likely due to a read error. This sequence joins TRBV5-4 and TRBJ1-5; tentatively, D is TRBD1 (5 bases). The CDR3 is 14 residues long. V was pared by 4 bases and J by 0 bases, with 8 bases between. Germline CDR1 is SGHNT and CDR2 is YYREEE (reference sequence). The CDR3, as DNA: TGTGCCAGCAGCCCAGGGCTTAGCAATCAGCCCCAGCATTGT. This sequence encodes CASSPGLSNQPQHC.

The V gene is TRBV28, the J gene TRBJ1-4; D gene uncertain. With 4 bases removed from V and 5 bases from J, the gap between germline ends came to 11 bases. Germline CDR1 MDHEN, CDR2 SYDVKM. The CDR3 is 14 amino acids. The CDR3 coding sequence is TGTGCCAGCAGTTCACCGGTCGCCAATGAAAAACTGTTTTTT. It is translated as CASSSPVANEKLFF.

Worth noting for this clonotype: A junction end diverges from the germline sequence, so it may reflect a read error. J is TRBJ1-5 and V is TRBV12-3 or TRBV12-4, with TRBD1 identical over 9 bases. The CDR3 is made up of 15 amino acids. Here the CDR3 DNA reads TGTGCCAGCAGTCCTTACAGGGGGCGAGAACAGCCCCAGCGTTTT. Translation: CASSPYRGREQPQRF.

Turning to this clonotype: With a much larger clone just one base away, this may be a read error. This chain connects TRBV10-2 to TRBJ2-7; no clear D gene. Looked up from germline, CDR1 is WSHSY and CDR2 is SAAADI. The CDR3 totals 11 residues. The CDR3 sequence: CANSELYEQYF. In DNA form, the CDR3 reads TGCGCCAACAGTGAGTTGTACGAGCAGTACTTC.

In this sample, this clonotype turned up many times. This chain connects TRBV5-4 to TRBJ2-4; 10 positions match TRBD2. This CDR3 spans 18 amino acids. CDR1 and CDR2 (germline): SGHNT, YYREEE (reference sequence). J gave up 8 bases and V 0 bases, and 14 bases lay outside the gene matches. CDR3 DNA: TGTGCCAGCAGCTTGGGAGCGGGAGGGCCTAACGTCCGCGACATTCAGTACTTC. It yields the protein CASSLGAGGPNVRDIQYF. The whole variable domain, filled in from reference TRBV5-4 and TRBJ2-4, reads ETGVTQSPTHLIKTRGQQVTLRCSSQSGHNTVSWYQQALGQGPQFIFQYYREEENGRGNFPPRFSGLQFPNYSSELNVNALELDDSALYLCASSLGAGGPNVRDIQYFGAGTRLSVL.

A remark on this clonotype: Just one base apart from a much larger clone, this may be a read error. The gene calls are TRBV4-2 and TRBJ1-4; the D is unclear. The germline V gene encodes CDR1 LGHNA and CDR2 YNFKEQ. Trimming shortened V by 1 base and J by 7 bases, and 13 bases separated the two germline ends. CDR3 size: 15 residues. Here the CDR3 DNA reads TGTGCCAGCAGCCAAGTGGTAGGAGTTAGTGAAAAACTGTTTTTT. Translating gives CASSQVVGVSEKLFF.

This clonotype was seen a single time. This chain links TRBV10-3 with TRBJ1-1, with D unresolved. The CDR3 runs to 15 residues. Germline CDR1 reads ENHRY; CDR2 reads SYGVKD. The V end lost 3 bases, the J end lost 1 base, and 12 bases lay between the germline ends. CDR3 sequence (DNA): TGTGCCATCAGTGACTCTATATCTTCGAACACTGAAGCTTTCTTT. This codes for CAISDSISSNTEAFF.

The chain couples TRBV5-1 to TRBJ2-2; 8 bases agree with TRBD1. Germline-derived CDR1 and CDR2 are SGHRS and YFSETQ. The CDR3 is 15 residues long. After removal of 2 bases from V and 7 bases from J, the junction contained 7 bases not matched to a gene. The CDR3 coding sequence is TGCGCCAGCAGCTTTTTGACAGGGGTCGACGGGGAGCTGTTTTTT. This encodes CASSFLTGVDGELFF.

As concerns this clonotype: The junction shows a germline mismatch at one end, possibly a read error. The chain joins TRBV12-3 or TRBV12-4 to TRBJ1-3; D remains ambiguous. The CDR3 extends over 14 amino acids. The CDR3 DNA reads as TGTGCCTGCAGTTTCCCACAAGCTGGAAACACCATATATTTT. Amino acids: CACSFPQAGNTIYF.

Points on this clonotype: A read error may produce the germline difference seen at one junction end. The chain combines TRBV11-3 with TRBJ2-2; D not resolved. The CDR3 sequence is 11 residues long. From germline, CDR1 is SGHNT and CDR2 YENEEA. The CDR3 DNA is TGTGCCAGGAGCTTGTTCCTGGGTGTGTTTTTT. Its protein is CARSLFLGVFF.

This clonotype is a singleton in its sample. Just one base apart from a much larger clone, this may be a read error. The chain recombines TRBV4-1 with TRBJ2-7, with D tentatively TRBD2 (5 bases). The V end lost 6 bases, the J end lost 7 bases, and 22 bases lay between the germline ends. Germline lookup yields CDR1 MGHRA and CDR2 YSYEKL. The CDR3 is made up of 15 amino acids. This chain's CDR3 is CASSPNLGPPGEQYF. CDR3 nucleotides: TGCGCCAGCAGTCCTAACCTTGGGCCCCCGGGAGAGCAGTACTTC.

In regard to this clonotype: The DNA is omitted, as the CDR3 cannot be located on it reliably, and the CDR3 follows TCRdb's listing. The genes are TRBV11-2 and TRBJ2-7; the table's D gene call, TRBD2, was not cross checked with the DNA. CDR1 and CDR2 (germline): SGHAT, FQNNGV. The CDR3 numbers 17 amino acids, ends counted. The CDR3 spells CASSLRVGGGNSYEHYF.

J is TRBJ1-2 and V is TRBV6-1, with 9 bases matching TRBD1. Germline assignment: CDR1 MNHNS and CDR2 SASEGT. The CDR3 totals 14 residues. J lost 6 bases, V lost 6 bases, and 8 bases had no gene match. CDR3 coding DNA: TGTGCCAGCAGCCGTCGGGACAGGGCCAATGGCTACACCTTC. Its protein is CASSRRDRANGYTF.

The chain links TRBV12-3 or TRBV12-4 to TRBJ2-7; D unclear. This CDR3 spans 11 amino acids. Trimming shortened V by 6 bases and J by 3 bases, and 6 bases separated the two germline ends. CDR3 loop: CASSKIYEQYF. CDR3 nucleotide sequence: TGTGCCAGCAGCAAAATCTACGAGCAGTACTTC.

This clonotype was counted a few times. One base away lies a much larger clone, so this may be a sequencing read error. This chain connects TRBV6-1 to TRBJ2-1, with 8 bases aligning to TRBD2. CDR3 size: 15 residues. J lost 12 bases, V lost 4 bases, and 14 bases had no gene match. Per germline, CDR1 MNHNS and CDR2 SASEGT. Written as DNA, the CDR3 is TGTGCCAGCAGTGCCAGGACTAGCTTCGTAGTTAGGCAGTTCTTC. Protein: CASSARTSFVVRQFF.

This chain links TRBV14 with TRBJ2-1; D unclear. The CDR3 sequence is 15 residues long. V was cut by 1 base and J by 8 bases, with 15 bases left in between. Germline V gene data show CDR1 as SGHDN and CDR2 as FVKESK. The CDR3 loop is CASSQVARLMDEQFF. DNA of the CDR3: TGTGCCAGCAGCCAAGTTGCGAGGCTCATGGATGAGCAGTTCTTC.

Concerning this clonotype itself: The junction and the germline gene differ at one end; a read error may be behind it. The genes are TRBV6-6 and TRBJ2-3; D may be TRBD1 (6 bases). Germline CDR1 reads MNHNY; CDR2 reads SVGAGI (reference sequence). The CDR3 contains 14 residues. CDR3 bases: TGTACCAGTAGTTTAAACAGGGACACAGATACGCAGTATTTT. This translates into CTSSLNRDTDTQYF.

Comments on this clonotype: The junction shows a germline mismatch at one end, possibly a read error. The gene calls are TRBV7-8 and TRBJ1-1, with 7 bases matching TRBD1. This CDR3 is built from 16 residues. Germline assignment: CDR1 SGHVS and CDR2 FQNEAQ. The CDR3 region has the DNA TGTGCCAACACCCGGGACAGTGGATTCGTGAACACTGAAGCTTCCTTT. The encoded protein is CANTRDSGFVNTEASF.

Concerning this clonotype itself: A much larger clone differs from this one at a single base, so this may be a read error. CDR3 coding DNA: TGTGCCAGCAGTGAAATGCCGGGAGGGGGCACAGATACGCAGTATTTT. Protein: CASSEMPGGGTDTQYF. The V and J genes are TRBV6-1 and TRBJ2-3; TRBD2 aligns across 8 bases. CDR1 is MNHNS, CDR2 SASEGT, per germline. Germline trimming cut 2 bases from V and 1 base from J; bases unmatched to any gene: 5. The CDR3 runs 16 residues.

On this clonotype: A clone one base away is much larger, so this may be a read error. J is TRBJ2-3 and V is TRBV4-3; possible D gene TRBD2, 6 bases. V lost 6 bases to trimming and J lost 1 base, with 14 bases between them. The CDR3 is 15 residues long. Looked up from germline, CDR1 is LGHNA and CDR2 is YSLEER. The CDR3 nucleotides are TGCGCCAGCAGTCCAGGGACTGTAGGCACAGATACGCAGTATTTT. This gives the protein CASSPGTVGTDTQYF.

On this clonotype itself: One end of the junction varies from germline; a read error may be responsible. This chain uses TRBV11-2 with TRBJ2-7; 11 positions match TRBD2. From germline, CDR1 is SGHAT and CDR2 FQNNGV. The CDR3 runs 20 residues. CDR3 nucleotide sequence: TGTGCCTGCAGCTTGAGGGAGGGGAGGACTAGCGGGCCCAGTTCCTACGAGCAGTACTTC. It codes for CACSLREGRTSGPSSYEQYF.

A note on this clonotype: The junction departs from germline at one end; a sequencing error may be responsible. This sequence joins TRBV4-1 and TRBJ2-5, with 13 positions matching TRBD2. The germline CDR1 and CDR2 sequences are MGHRA and YSYEKL. This CDR3 is built from 19 residues. The CDR3 reads CASSQSGLAGVGGQETKYF. The CDR3 coding sequence is TGCGCCAGCAGTCAGTCAGGACTAGCGGGAGTTGGTGGTCAAGAGACCAAGTACTTC.

The chain recombines TRBV28 with TRBJ1-5; 9 bases are shared with TRBD1. V was clipped by 6 bases and J by 11 bases; unmatched bases: 17. The CDR3 extends over 16 amino acids. The germline V gene encodes CDR1 MDHEN and CDR2 SYDVKM. The CDR3 sequence is CASRLGTGLAGGAQHF. The CDR3 DNA reads TGTGCCAGCAGATTGGGGACAGGGCTAGCAGGGGGGGCCCAGCATTTT. Full variable domain (missing parts from reference TRBV28 and TRBJ1-5): DVKVTQSSRYLVKRTGEKVFLECVQDMDHENMFWYRQDPGLGLRLIYFSYDVKMKEKGDIPEGYSVSREKKERFSLILESASTNQTSMYLCASRLGTGLAGGAQHFGDGTRLSIL.